The sequence of this T cell receptor (beta chain) was determined in a study of technical replicates of blood from several donors. Sequencing was performed with immunoSEQ multiplex PCR; in TCRdb, only in-frame clones are kept and a portion is missing. The table lists tens of thousands of clones, around 96% of them singletons. This receptor was taken from a human donor in good health. What was sequenced was T cells isolated from PBMCs.

The CDR3 region has the DNA TGTGCCAGTAGTCCCTATCTGCAGGGCCCAGCTAATGAAAAACTGTTTTTT. This codes for CASSPYLQGPANEKLFF. The chain employs TRBV19 and TRBJ1-4; D might be TRBD1 (5 bases). The CDR3 spans 17 residues. Between the trimmed V and J ends, which lost 5 bases and 3 bases, there was a span of 19 bases. Germline loops: CDR1 LNHDA, CDR2 SQIVND (reference sequence).